A selection of T cell receptor beta chains follows, all from one sample in a study of OX40 agonist ivuxolimab in advanced cancers. Only in-frame clones appear in the TCRdb table, and some are missing; sequencing was by immunoSEQ multiplex PCR. The sample gives 98,000 or so clones, roughly nine tenths of which show up once; roughly 2.6% is in the top ten. The sequences come from CD4+ or CD8+ T cells sorted from blood, collected in a trial of the OX40 agonist ivuxolimab. These receptors were obtained from an adult with an advanced solid tumor such as melanoma, head and neck, liver or kidney cancer. Both conserved end residues are part of each CDR3. A D gene is named only where the DNA matches it firmly. Only part of the rows carry a size: once, few, many, or a class if the clone is expanded.

v_call,clone_size,d_call,j_call,cdr3_nt,cdr3_aa
TRBV19,-,TRBD2,TRBJ2-1,TGTGCCAGTAGTACCCCGGGACTAGCGGGAGGGGATAAGTTCTTC,CASSTPGLAGGDKFF
TRBV19,-,TRBD2,TRBJ2-2,TGTGCCAGTAGTATAGGGGGGACTAGCCGCTCCCTGGTCCTGTTTTTT,CASSIGGTSRSLVLFF
TRBV28,-,TRBD1,TRBJ1-2,TGTGCCAGCAGTTTAGGGGGCAGGGGGGTTGGCTACACCTTC,CASSLGGRGVGYTF
TRBV7-9,-,TRBD2,TRBJ2-3,TGTGCCAGCAGTTCACTAGCGGTGAATACGCAGTATTTT,CASSSLAVNTQYF
TRBV13,-,TRBD1,TRBJ2-7,TGTGCCAGCAGCTTAAGATGGGGACAGGGGTCCTACGAGCAGTACTTC,CASSLRWGQGSYEQYF
TRBV6-4,-,TRBD1,TRBJ1-2,TGTGCCAGCAGCCCGGACAGGGAGGGTGGCTACACCTTC,CASSPDREGGYTF
TRBV19,-,TRBD1,TRBJ1-3,TGTGCCAGTAGTATACCCGGACAGGGTTCTGGAAACACCATATATTTT,CASSIPGQGSGNTIYF
TRBV19,once,-,TRBJ2-5,TGTGCCAGTAGTAATTGGGCAGGGAAGGCGGCCCAGTACTTC,CASSNWAGKAAQYF
TRBV5-1,-,TRBD1,TRBJ1-1,TGCGCCAGCAGCTTGGGTGGGACAGTGAACACTGAAGCTTTCTTT,CASSLGGTVNTEAFF
TRBV6-5,once,TRBD2,TRBJ2-1,TGTGCCAGCAGTTACGGGCTAGCGGGAAAGAATGAGCAGTTCTTC,CASSYGLAGKNEQFF
TRBV28,-,-,TRBJ1-4,TGTGCCAGCAGTTTCCCGGGTGAAAAACTGTTTTTT,CASSFPGEKLFF
TRBV7-2,-,-,TRBJ1-1,TGTGCCAGCAGCTTAGTAGGGGGGAACACTGAAGCTTTCTTT,CASSLVGGNTEAFF
TRBV7-2,-,-,TRBJ1-3,TGTGCCAGCAGCCTACAGCGCTCTGGAAACACCATATATTTT,CASSLQRSGNTIYF
TRBV5-8,-,-,TRBJ2-7,TGTGCCAGCAGCACCTTCGTCAGGTCTACGTCCTACGAGCAGTACTTC,CASSTFVRSTSYEQYF
TRBV5-1,-,-,TRBJ2-1,TGCGCCAGCAGCTTGTCGGGGGTTAAGGCCATTGAGCAGTTCTTC,CASSLSGVKAIEQFF
TRBV2,-,TRBD2,TRBJ2-7,TGTGCCAGCAGTGAACAGGGAGGGACCTACGAGCAGTACTTC,CASSEQGGTYEQYF
TRBV28,-,TRBD1,TRBJ1-4,TGTGCCAGCAGTTTGGGACAGGGAACTAATGAAAAACTGTTTTTT,CASSLGQGTNEKLFF
TRBV5-1,-,-,TRBJ1-2,TGCGCCAGCAGCTCGGGCCAGGGAGGGAACTATGGCTACACCTTC,CASSSGQGGNYGYTF
TRBV28,-,TRBD2,TRBJ2-3,TGTGCCAGCAGTCGCCGGACTAGCGGGAGGGCAGATACGCAGTATTTT,CASSRRTSGRADTQYF
TRBV18,-,TRBD1,TRBJ1-4,TGTGCCAGCTCACCACCGGTGGGACAGGGAACTAATGAAAAACTGTTTTTT,CASSPPVGQGTNEKLFF
TRBV7-2,-,-,TRBJ1-2,TGTGCCAGCAGCCGCTATGGTAACTATGGCTACACCTTC,CASSRYGNYGYTF
TRBV7-2,-,-,TRBJ1-1,TGTGCCAGCAGCTTGACCCATTTTCTGAACACTGAAGCTTTCTTT,CASSLTHFLNTEAFF
TRBV11-2,-,-,TRBJ1-1,TGTGCCAGCAGCCTGCCCTTGGGGAACACTGAAGCTTTCTTT,CASSLPLGNTEAFF
TRBV19,-,-,TRBJ1-1,TGTGCCAGTAGTAGGCCGGGACCAAACACTGAAGCTTTCTTT,CASSRPGPNTEAFF
TRBV5-1,-,-,TRBJ1-1,TGCGCCAGCAGCCTTAACACGGGGGGCCAGAACACTGAAGCTTTCTTT,CASSLNTGGQNTEAFF
TRBV27,-,TRBD1,TRBJ2-7,TGTGCCAGCAGACAGTTCCCGGGACAGGGGGCGGGGGAGCAGTACTTC,CASRQFPGQGAGEQYF
TRBV15,once,TRBD2,TRBJ2-7,TGTGCCACCAGCATCTCCCTAGCGGGGTACGAGCAGTACTTC,CATSISLAGYEQYF
TRBV9,-,TRBD1,TRBJ2-3,TGTGCCAGCAGCGTGGGACAGCCTTCCACAGATACGCAGTATTTT,CASSVGQPSTDTQYF
TRBV11-2,-,TRBD1,TRBJ2-7,TGTGCCAGCAGCTTAGTGGGACAGGTATTCTACGAGCAGTACTTC,CASSLVGQVFYEQYF
TRBV12-2,few,-,TRBJ2-7,TGTGCAAGTCGCGTAAGGGGTAGCCACGAGCAGTACTTC,CASRVRGSHEQYF
TRBV9,-,-,TRBJ1-4,TGTGCCAGCAGCGTAGGGGGCCTAAATGAAAAACTGTTTTTT,CASSVGGLNEKLFF
TRBV27,-,-,TRBJ1-5,TGTGCCAGCAGTTTATCCGGCAATCAGCCCCAGCATTTT,CASSLSGNQPQHF
TRBV4-1,once,-,TRBJ1-5,TGCGCCAGCAGCCAAGTACTCTATCTAACCAATCAGCCCCAGCATTTT,CASSQVLYLTNQPQHF
TRBV6-5,-,-,TRBJ1-5,TGTGCCAGCAGTTCGGGGAATCAGCCCCAGCATTTT,CASSSGNQPQHF
TRBV6-6,-,TRBD2,TRBJ2-1,TGTGCCAGCAGTTCGGGACTAGCGGGGAATGAGCAGTTCTTC,CASSSGLAGNEQFF
TRBV11-3,-,-,TRBJ2-7,TGTGCCAGCAGCTTCCTTCCAGGGAACGAGCAGTACTTC,CASSFLPGNEQYF
TRBV5-1,-,TRBD1,TRBJ1-1,TGCGCCAGCAGCCCGGGACAGGGGTACACTGAAGCTTTCTTT,CASSPGQGYTEAFF
TRBV27,-,-,TRBJ2-7,TGTGCCAGCAGTCCTGACAGATTCTACGAGCAGTACTTC,CASSPDRFYEQYF
TRBV29-1,once,-,TRBJ1-3,TGCAGCGTAGCGGACAACTCTGGAAACACCATATATTTT,CSVADNSGNTIYF
TRBV5-1,-,-,TRBJ2-3,TGCGCCAGCAGCTCCAGAGCGGTCCTAAGCACAGATACGCAGTATTTT,CASSSRAVLSTDTQYF
TRBV18,-,TRBD1,TRBJ1-1,TGTGCCAGCTCACCACGAACAGGGGATACGGCTGAAGCTTTCTTT,CASSPRTGDTAEAFF
TRBV19,-,TRBD1,TRBJ1-2,TGTGCCAGTAGTCTCTCGGACAGGGTGGGAGGCTACACCTTC,CASSLSDRVGGYTF
TRBV30,-,-,TRBJ2-5,TGTGCCTGGAGCGTAGAGACCCAGTACTTC,CAWSVETQYF
TRBV10-2,-,-,TRBJ2-3,TGCGCCAGCAGTGAGGTGGGGACGTCCACAGATACGCAGTATTTT,CASSEVGTSTDTQYF
TRBV7-2,-,-,TRBJ2-7,TGTGCCAGCAGCTTAGACGGGGCCCCGGGTGGGCAGTACTTC,CASSLDGAPGGQYF
TRBV7-2,-,-,TRBJ2-5,TGTGCCAGCAGCTTAGTTGGGGGATCGGGTCAAGAGACCCAGTACTTC,CASSLVGGSGQETQYF
TRBV23-1,-,-,TRBJ2-4,TGCGCCAGCAGTCGCTCGAATCGGGTAGACACCATAGCCAAAAACATTCAGTACTTC,CASSRSNRVDTIAKNIQYF
TRBV2,-,-,TRBJ2-7,TGTGCCAGTCAATTACAGGGTTACGAGCAGTACTTC,CASQLQGYEQYF
TRBV7-2,once,-,TRBJ2-7,TGTGCCAGCAGCCTCGTGAGCTCCTACGAGCAGTACTTC,CASSLVSSYEQYF
TRBV7-9,-,TRBD1,TRBJ2-7,TGTGCCAGCAGCCAGGGACAGGGGCCCTACGAGCAGTACTTC,CASSQGQGPYEQYF
TRBV6-5,-,-,TRBJ1-1,TGTGCCAGCAGCCGGACAGATGCCCTGAACACTGAAGCTTTCTTT,CASSRTDALNTEAFF
TRBV18,-,-,TRBJ1-3,TGTGCCAGCTCACCATGGCAGATCTCTGGAAACACCATATATTTT,CASSPWQISGNTIYF
TRBV2,-,-,TRBJ2-2,TGTGCCAGCGGAAGATTGGCCGGGGAGCTGTTTTTT,CASGRLAGELFF
TRBV11-2,-,-,TRBJ1-3,TGTGCCAGCAGCTACGGGACTTTTCTTGGCACCATATATTTT,CASSYGTFLGTIYF
TRBV4-3,-,TRBD2,TRBJ2-7,TGCGCCAGCAGCCAAGAGTGGACTAGCGGTACCTACGAGCAGTACTTC,CASSQEWTSGTYEQYF
TRBV5-4,once,TRBD2,TRBJ2-1,TGTGCCAGCAGCCTAGCGGGAGGGAACAATGAGCAGTTCTTC,CASSLAGGNNEQFF
TRBV5-1,few,-,TRBJ1-2,TGCGCCAGCAGCTTGGGTTCCGGGGAGCGCTACACCTTC,CASSLGSGERYTF
TRBV5-1,-,-,TRBJ1-2,TGCGCCAGCAGCTCGCTCTTCCGGGGCCCGAAGGGGAACTATGGCTACACCTTC,CASSSLFRGPKGNYGYTF
TRBV28,-,TRBD1,TRBJ2-3,TGTGCCGCGGGACAGGTTCTTTTGACGGGCACAGATACGCAGTATTTT,CAAGQVLLTGTDTQYF
TRBV10-3,-,TRBD2,TRBJ2-3,TGTGCCATCAGTGAGTGGCTAGCGGGAGGAATAACAGATACGCAGTATTTT,CAISEWLAGGITDTQYF